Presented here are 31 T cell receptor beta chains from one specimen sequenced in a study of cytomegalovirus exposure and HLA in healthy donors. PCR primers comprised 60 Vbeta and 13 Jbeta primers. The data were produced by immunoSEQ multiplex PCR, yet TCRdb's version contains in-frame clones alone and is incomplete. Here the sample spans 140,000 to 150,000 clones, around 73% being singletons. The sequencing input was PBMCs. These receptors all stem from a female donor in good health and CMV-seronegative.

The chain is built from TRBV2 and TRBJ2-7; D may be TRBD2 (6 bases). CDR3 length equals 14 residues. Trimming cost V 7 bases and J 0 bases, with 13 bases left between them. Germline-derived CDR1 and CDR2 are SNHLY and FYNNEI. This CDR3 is CASMRREISYEQYF. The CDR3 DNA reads TGTGCCAGCATGAGGAGGGAGATCTCCTACGAGCAGTACTTC. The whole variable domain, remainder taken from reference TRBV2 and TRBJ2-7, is EPEVTQTPSHQVTQMGQEVILRCVPISNHLYFYWYRQILGQKVEFLVSFYNNEISEKSEIFDDQFSVERPDGSNFTLKIRSTKLEDSAMYFCASMRREISYEQYFGPGTRLTVT.

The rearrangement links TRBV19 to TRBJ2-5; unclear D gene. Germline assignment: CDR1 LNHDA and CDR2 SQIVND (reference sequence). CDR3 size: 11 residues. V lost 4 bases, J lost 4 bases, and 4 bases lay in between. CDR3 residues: CASSNGETQYF. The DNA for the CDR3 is TGTGCCAGTAGTAACGGAGAGACCCAGTACTTC.

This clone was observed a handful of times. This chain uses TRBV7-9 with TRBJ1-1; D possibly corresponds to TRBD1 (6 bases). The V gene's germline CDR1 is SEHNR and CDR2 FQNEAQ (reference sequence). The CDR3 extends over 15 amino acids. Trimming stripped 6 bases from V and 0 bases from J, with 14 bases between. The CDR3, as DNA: TGTGCCAGCAGGCAAGAAGGGGGTATGAACACTGAAGCTTTCTTT. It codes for CASRQEGGMNTEAFF.

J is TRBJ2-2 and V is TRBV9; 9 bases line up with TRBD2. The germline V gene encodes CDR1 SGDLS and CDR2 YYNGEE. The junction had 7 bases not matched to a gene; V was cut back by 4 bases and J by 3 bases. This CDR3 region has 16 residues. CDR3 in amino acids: CASSPRGGADTGELFF. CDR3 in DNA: TGTGCCAGCAGCCCGCGGGGGGGGGCGGACACCGGGGAGCTGTTTTTT.

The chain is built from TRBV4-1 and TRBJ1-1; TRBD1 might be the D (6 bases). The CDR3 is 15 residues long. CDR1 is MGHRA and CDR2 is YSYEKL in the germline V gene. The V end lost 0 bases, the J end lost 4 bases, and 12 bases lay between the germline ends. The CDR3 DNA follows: TGCGCCAGCAGCCAAGATATAAGGGGGGGCACTGAAGCTTTCTTT. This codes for CASSQDIRGGTEAFF.

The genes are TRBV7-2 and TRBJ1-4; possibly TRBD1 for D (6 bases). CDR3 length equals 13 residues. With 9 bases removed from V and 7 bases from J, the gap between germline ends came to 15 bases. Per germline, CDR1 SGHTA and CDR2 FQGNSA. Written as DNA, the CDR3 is TGTGCCAGTACACAGGGTTTTAGTGAAAAACTGTTTTTT. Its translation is CASTQGFSEKLFF.

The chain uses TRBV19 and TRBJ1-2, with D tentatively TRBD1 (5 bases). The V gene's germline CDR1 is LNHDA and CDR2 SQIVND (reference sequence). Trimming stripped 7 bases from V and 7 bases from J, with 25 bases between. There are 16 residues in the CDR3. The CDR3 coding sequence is TGTGCCAGTACCGAAGCGGGGCCTCTCAATATTGGTGGCTACACCTTC. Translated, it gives CASTEAGPLNIGGYTF.

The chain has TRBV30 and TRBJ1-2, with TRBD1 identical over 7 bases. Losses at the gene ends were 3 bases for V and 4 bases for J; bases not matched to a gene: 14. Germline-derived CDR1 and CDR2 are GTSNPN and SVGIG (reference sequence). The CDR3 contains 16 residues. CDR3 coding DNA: TGTGCCTGGAGAGGAGCTTGGACAGGCAGATCCTATGGCTACACCTTC. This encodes CAWRGAWTGRSYGYTF.

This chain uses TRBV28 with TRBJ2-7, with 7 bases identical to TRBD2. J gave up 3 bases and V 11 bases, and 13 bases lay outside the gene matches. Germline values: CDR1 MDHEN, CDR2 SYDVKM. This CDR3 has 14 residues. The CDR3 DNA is TGTGCCTCCGGTGCCCTAGCGGACCGCTACGAGCAGTACTTC. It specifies CASGALADRYEQYF.

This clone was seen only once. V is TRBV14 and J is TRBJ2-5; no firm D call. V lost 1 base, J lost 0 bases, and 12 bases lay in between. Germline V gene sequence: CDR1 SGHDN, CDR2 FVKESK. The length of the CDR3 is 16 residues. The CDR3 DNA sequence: TGTGCCAGCAGCCAAGGAACCTTGCGCGACCAAGAGACCCAGTACTTC. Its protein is CASSQGTLRDQETQYF.

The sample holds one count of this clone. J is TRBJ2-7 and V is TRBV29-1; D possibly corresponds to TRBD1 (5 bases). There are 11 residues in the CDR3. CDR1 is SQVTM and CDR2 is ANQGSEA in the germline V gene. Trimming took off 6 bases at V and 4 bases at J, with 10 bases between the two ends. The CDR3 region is CSVLQEYEQYF. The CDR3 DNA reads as TGCAGCGTGCTACAGGAGTACGAGCAGTACTTC.

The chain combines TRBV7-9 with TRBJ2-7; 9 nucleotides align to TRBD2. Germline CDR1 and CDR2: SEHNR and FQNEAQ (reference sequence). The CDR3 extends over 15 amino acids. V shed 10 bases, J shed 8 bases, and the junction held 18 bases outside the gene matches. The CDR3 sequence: CATSPPASGNIKQYF. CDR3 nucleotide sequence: TGTGCCACCTCACCCCCGGCTAGCGGGAACATCAAGCAGTACTTC.

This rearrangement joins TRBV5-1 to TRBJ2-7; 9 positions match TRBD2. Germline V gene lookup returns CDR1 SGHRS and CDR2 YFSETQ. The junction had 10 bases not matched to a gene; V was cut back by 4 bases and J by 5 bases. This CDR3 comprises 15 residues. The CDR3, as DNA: TGCGCCAGCAGCGGGGGGTCTAGCGGGATCCACGAGCAGTACTTC. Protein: CASSGGSSGIHEQYF. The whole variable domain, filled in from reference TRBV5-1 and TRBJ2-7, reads KAGVTQTPRYLIKTRGQQVTLSCSPISGHRSVSWYQQTPGQGLQFLFEYFSETQRNKGNFPGRFSGRQFSNSRSEMNVSTLELGDSALYLCASSGGSSGIHEQYFGPGTRLTVT.

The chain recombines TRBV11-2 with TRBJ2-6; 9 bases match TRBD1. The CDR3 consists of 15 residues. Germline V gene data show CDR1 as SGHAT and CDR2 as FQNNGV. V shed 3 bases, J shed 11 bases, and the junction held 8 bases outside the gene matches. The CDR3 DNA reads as TGTGCCAGCAGCTTGCCCCTTGGGACAGGGCACGTCCTGACTTTC. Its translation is CASSLPLGTGHVLTF.

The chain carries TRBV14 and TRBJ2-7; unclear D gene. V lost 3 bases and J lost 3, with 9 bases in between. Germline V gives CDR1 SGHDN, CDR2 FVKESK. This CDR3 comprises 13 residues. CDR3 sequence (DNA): TGTGCCAGCAGCCAGAGTACCATCTACGAGCAGTACTTC. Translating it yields CASSQSTIYEQYF.

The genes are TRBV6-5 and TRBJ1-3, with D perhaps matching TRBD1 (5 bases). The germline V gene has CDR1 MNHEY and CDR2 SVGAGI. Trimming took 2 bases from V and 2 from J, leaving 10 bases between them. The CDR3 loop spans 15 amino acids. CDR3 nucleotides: TGTGCCAGCAGTTACCAAGGGGTGCCTGGAAACACCATATATTTT. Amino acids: CASSYQGVPGNTIYF.

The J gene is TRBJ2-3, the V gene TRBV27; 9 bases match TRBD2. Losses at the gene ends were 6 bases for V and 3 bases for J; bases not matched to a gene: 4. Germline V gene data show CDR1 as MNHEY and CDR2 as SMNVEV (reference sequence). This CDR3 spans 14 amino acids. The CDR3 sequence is CASSLSGSTDTQYF. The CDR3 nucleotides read TGTGCCAGCAGCCTTAGCGGGAGTACAGATACGCAGTATTTT.

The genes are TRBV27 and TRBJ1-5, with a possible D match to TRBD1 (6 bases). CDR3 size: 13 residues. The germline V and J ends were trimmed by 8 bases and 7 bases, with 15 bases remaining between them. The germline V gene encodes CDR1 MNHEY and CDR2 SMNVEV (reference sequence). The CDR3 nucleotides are TGTGCCAGCCAGGGGACCTGGGGGCAGCCCCAGCATTTT. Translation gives CASQGTWGQPQHF.

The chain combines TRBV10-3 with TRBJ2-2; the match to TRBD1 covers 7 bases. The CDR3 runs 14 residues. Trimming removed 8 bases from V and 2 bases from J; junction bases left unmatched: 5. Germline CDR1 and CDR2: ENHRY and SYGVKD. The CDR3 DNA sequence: TGTGCCATCTCCGGGACAGTAAACACCGGGGAGCTGTTTTTT. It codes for CAISGTVNTGELFF.

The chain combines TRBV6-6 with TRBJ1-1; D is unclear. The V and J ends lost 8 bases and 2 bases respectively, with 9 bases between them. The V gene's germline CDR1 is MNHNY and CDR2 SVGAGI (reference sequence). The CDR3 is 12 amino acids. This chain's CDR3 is CASGRPNTEAFF. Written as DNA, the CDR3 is TGTGCCAGCGGCAGGCCAAACACTGAAGCTTTCTTT.

As DNA, the CDR3 is TGTGCCAGCAGCCCCGGAACGGGGGAGAGAGAAAAACTGTTTTTT. Protein: CASSPGTGEREKLFF. This chain links TRBV4-2 with TRBJ1-4, with D perhaps TRBD1 (5 bases). Trimming took off 4 bases at V and 8 bases at J, with 17 bases between the two ends. Germline V gene sequence: CDR1 LGHNA, CDR2 YNFKEQ. This CDR3 region has 15 residues.

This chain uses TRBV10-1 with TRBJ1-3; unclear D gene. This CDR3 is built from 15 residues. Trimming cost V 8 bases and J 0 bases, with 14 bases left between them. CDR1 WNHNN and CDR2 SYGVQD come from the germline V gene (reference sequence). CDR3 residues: CASSEELSSGNTIYF. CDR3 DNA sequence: TGCGCCAGCTCTGAGGAATTGAGCTCTGGAAACACCATATATTTT.

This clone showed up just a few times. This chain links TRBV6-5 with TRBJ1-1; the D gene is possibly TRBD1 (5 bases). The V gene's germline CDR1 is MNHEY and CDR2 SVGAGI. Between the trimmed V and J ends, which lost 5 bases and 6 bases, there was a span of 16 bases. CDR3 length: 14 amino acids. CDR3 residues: CASSGTLGEAEAFF. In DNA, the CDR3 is TGTGCCAGCAGTGGGACCTTGGGGGAGGCTGAAGCTTTCTTT.

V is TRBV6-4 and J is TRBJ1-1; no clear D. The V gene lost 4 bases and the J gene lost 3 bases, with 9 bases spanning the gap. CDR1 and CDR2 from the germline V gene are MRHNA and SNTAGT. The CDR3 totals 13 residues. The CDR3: CASSAGLDTEAFF. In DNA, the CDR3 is TGTGCCAGCAGTGCCGGGTTGGACACTGAAGCTTTCTTT.

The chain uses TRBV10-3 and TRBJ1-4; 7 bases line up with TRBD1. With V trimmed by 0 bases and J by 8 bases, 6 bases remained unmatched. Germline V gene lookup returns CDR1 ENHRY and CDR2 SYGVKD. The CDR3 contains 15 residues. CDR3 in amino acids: CAISESSAGGEKLFF. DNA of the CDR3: TGTGCCATCAGTGAGTCCTCGGCAGGGGGGGAAAAACTGTTTTTT.

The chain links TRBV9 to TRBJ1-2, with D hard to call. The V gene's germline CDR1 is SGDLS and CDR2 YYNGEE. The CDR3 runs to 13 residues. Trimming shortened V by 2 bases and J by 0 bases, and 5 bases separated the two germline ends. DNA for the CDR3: TGTGCCAGCAGCGTCGAGCCTAACTATGGCTACACCTTC. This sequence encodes CASSVEPNYGYTF.

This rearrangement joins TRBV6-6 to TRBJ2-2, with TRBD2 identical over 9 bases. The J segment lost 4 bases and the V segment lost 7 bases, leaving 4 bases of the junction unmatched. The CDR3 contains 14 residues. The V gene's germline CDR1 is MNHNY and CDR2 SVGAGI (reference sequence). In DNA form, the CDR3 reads TGTGCCAGCACTTTAGCGGGAGCCACCGGGGAGCTGTTTTTT. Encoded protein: CASTLAGATGELFF.

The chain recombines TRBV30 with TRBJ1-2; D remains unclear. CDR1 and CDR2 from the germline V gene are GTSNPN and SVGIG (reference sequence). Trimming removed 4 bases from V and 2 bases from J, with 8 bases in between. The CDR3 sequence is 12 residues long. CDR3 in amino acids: CAWIRWNYGYTF. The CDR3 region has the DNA TGTGCCTGGATCCGGTGGAACTATGGCTACACCTTC.

The CDR3 loop is CASNRGGPTDTQYF. The CDR3 coding sequence is TGTGCCAGTAACCGGGGGGGGCCCACAGATACGCAGTATTTT. The V gene is TRBV19, the J gene TRBJ2-3, with 8 bases that match TRBD2. Germline CDR1 reads LNHDA; CDR2 reads SQIVND (reference sequence). The CDR3 has 14 amino acids. J was trimmed by 2 bases and V by 7 bases; bases with no gene match: 5.

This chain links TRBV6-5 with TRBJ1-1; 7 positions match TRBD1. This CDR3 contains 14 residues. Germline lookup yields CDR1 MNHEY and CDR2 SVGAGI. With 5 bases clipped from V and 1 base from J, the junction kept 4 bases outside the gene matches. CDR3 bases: TGTGCCAGCAGTACCAGGGGGGCGAACACTGAAGCTTTCTTT. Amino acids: CASSTRGANTEAFF.

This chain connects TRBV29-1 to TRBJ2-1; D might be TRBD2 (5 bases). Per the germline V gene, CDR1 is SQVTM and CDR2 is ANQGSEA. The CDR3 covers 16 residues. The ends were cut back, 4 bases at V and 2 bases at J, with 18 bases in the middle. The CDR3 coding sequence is TGCAGCGTTGCTCCCTCTAGGGTGAGGGCCTACAATGAGCAGTTCTTC. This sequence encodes CSVAPSRVRAYNEQFF.